These 29 T cell receptor beta chains came from one sample sequenced in a study of blood T cell repertoires in COVID-19. Measured with immunoSEQ multiplex PCR; TCRdb has only the in-frame clones, and not every one. This table holds about 150,000 clones, around 90% found once. Sequencing was carried out using peripheral blood. The receptor set was obtained from an older woman with active or convalescent COVID-19.

The rearrangement links TRBV4-3 to TRBJ1-2; 7 nucleotides line up with TRBD1. The V and J ends lost 3 bases and 7 bases, in that order; junction bases with no gene match: 17. The germline V gene has CDR1 LGHNA and CDR2 YSLEER. This CDR3 has 17 residues. CDR3 sequence: CASSQRGTATSYRGYTF. For the CDR3, the DNA is TGCGCCAGCAGCCAGAGAGGGACAGCTACTAGCTACCGTGGCTACACCTTC.

In its sample, this clone was seen a few times. This chain connects TRBV7-2 to TRBJ1-5; TRBD1 agrees at 7 bases. CDR1 SGHTA and CDR2 FQGNSA come from the germline V gene. V lost 2 bases and J lost 7; bases outside the gene matches: 11. The CDR3 is made up of 16 amino acids. CDR3 sequence reads: CASSLYGQGGGQPQHF. The CDR3 DNA sequence: TGTGCCAGCAGCTTATACGGGCAGGGGGGTGGACAGCCCCAGCATTTT.

This clone was detected only once. The chain recombines TRBV5-1 with TRBJ2-1, with 16 positions matching TRBD2. The trim removed 4 bases at V and 2 bases at J, leaving 6 bases unmatched. The CDR3 is 18 residues long. CDR1 SGHRS and CDR2 YFSETQ come from the germline V gene. The CDR3 sequence is CASSPLGTSGGAYNEQFF. The CDR3 DNA sequence: TGCGCCAGCAGCCCGCTCGGGACTAGCGGGGGGGCCTACAATGAGCAGTTCTTC.

The rearrangement joins TRBV7-2 to TRBJ1-5; D is undetermined. The V gene lost 3 bases and the J gene lost 6 bases, with 9 bases spanning the gap. This CDR3 spans 13 amino acids. CDR1 SGHTA and CDR2 FQGNSA come from the germline V gene. The CDR3 sequence is CASSLGGSQPQHF. The CDR3 DNA follows: TGTGCCAGCAGCTTGGGAGGGTCTCAGCCCCAGCATTTT.

This clone was seen a single time. The chain links TRBV7-9 to TRBJ2-7, with TRBD2 identical over 7 bases. Trimming took 0 bases from V and 2 from J; bases not matched to a gene: 1. Germline values: CDR1 SEHNR, CDR2 FQNEAQ (reference sequence). CDR3 length equals 14 residues. CDR3 DNA: TGTGCCAGCAGCTTAGCTGCGGGGGCCTACGAGCAGTACTTC. It codes for CASSLAAGAYEQYF.

In DNA form, the CDR3 reads TGTGCCAGCAGTCCGGACAGGATTAACACCGGGGAGCTGTTTTTT. This sequence encodes CASSPDRINTGELFF. The chain employs TRBV6-5 and TRBJ2-2, with 7 bases identical to TRBD1. V was clipped by 5 bases and J by 2 bases; unmatched bases: 5. Germline CDR1 and CDR2: MNHEY and SVGAGI. The CDR3 contains 15 residues.

This chain links TRBV2 with TRBJ2-3; D is undetermined. CDR3 length: 14 residues. V was cut by 4 bases and J by 1 base, with 9 bases left in between. Germline assignment: CDR1 SNHLY and CDR2 FYNNEI. The CDR3 here is CASSVSLGTDTQYF. CDR3 DNA: TGTGCCAGCAGTGTTAGCCTTGGCACAGATACGCAGTATTTT.

The chain links TRBV19 to TRBJ1-1; D is unclear. CDR3 length: 13 amino acids. Germline CDR1 is LNHDA and CDR2 is SQIVND (reference sequence). V lost 5 bases and J lost 0, with 7 bases in between. CDR3 in amino acids: CASSSLLNTEAFF. CDR3 sequence (DNA): TGTGCCAGTAGTTCCCTACTGAACACTGAAGCTTTCTTT.

The V and J genes are TRBV18 and TRBJ1-4; 7 positions agree with TRBD1. V was pared by 6 bases and J by 7 bases, with 8 bases of the junction left unmatched. There are 14 residues in the CDR3. Germline CDR1 is KGHSH and CDR2 is LQKENI. CDR3 residues: CASSARDSGEKLFF. The CDR3, as DNA: TGTGCCAGCTCCGCCCGGGACAGTGGTGAAAAACTGTTTTTT.

This clone was counted once. The chain has TRBV4-3 and TRBJ1-2; 7 nucleotides agree with TRBD1. The CDR3 is 14 residues long. The V gene's germline CDR1 is LGHNA and CDR2 YSLEER. Unmatched junction bases numbered 2, after V lost 0 bases and J lost 4 bases. The CDR3 coding sequence is TGCGCCAGCAGCCAAGATTCAGGGGGCTATGGCTACACCTTC. This translates into CASSQDSGGYGYTF.

J is TRBJ2-3 and V is TRBV19, with D maybe TRBD1 (6 bases). V lost 3 bases and J 0 bases, leaving 22 bases between the germline ends. Germline V gene lookup returns CDR1 LNHDA and CDR2 SQIVND (reference sequence). This CDR3 has 19 amino acids. In DNA form, the CDR3 reads TGTGCCAGTAGTATTCAGTGGGCTTCTGACAGGTTGAGCACAGATACGCAGTATTTT. Translated, it gives CASSIQWASDRLSTDTQYF.

This clone has just one count. The rearrangement joins TRBV7-2 to TRBJ1-5, with TRBD1 identical over 9 bases. Germline V gene lookup returns CDR1 SGHTA and CDR2 FQGNSA. This CDR3 comprises 16 residues. V lost 5 bases, J lost 6 bases, and 11 bases stayed unmatched. The CDR3 nucleotides read TGTGCCAGCAGCCTTACCGGGACAGGGTCAGGTCAGCCCCAGCATTTT. Translated, it gives CASSLTGTGSGQPQHF.

The V gene is TRBV19, the J gene TRBJ2-7; D possibly corresponds to TRBD1 (6 bases). The V gene lost 3 bases and the J gene lost 2 bases, with 14 bases spanning the gap. Germline values: CDR1 LNHDA, CDR2 SQIVND (reference sequence). The CDR3 consists of 15 residues. The CDR3, as DNA: TGTGCCAGTAGTATGGGGGCCGTAGGGGCCTACGAGCAGTACTTC. Amino acid sequence: CASSMGAVGAYEQYF.

The J gene is TRBJ1-6, the V gene TRBV21-1; the D call TRBD1 from the table was never checked on the DNA. TRBV21-1 is deemed a pseudogene. The CDR3 runs to 16 residues. The CDR3 DNA follows: TGTGCCAGCAGCAAAAAACGGGACAGGGCCAATTCACCCCTCCACTTT. Translated, it gives CASSKKRDRANSPLHF.

This clone has a single count. The rearrangement joins TRBV6-5 to TRBJ1-4; TRBD1 is a possible D gene (6 bases). Trimming pared 0 bases from V and 6 bases from J, leaving 8 bases between. The CDR3 spans 14 residues. The germline V gene encodes CDR1 MNHEY and CDR2 SVGAGI. This CDR3 is CASSYSGADEKLFF. The DNA of the CDR3 is TGTGCCAGCAGTTACTCGGGGGCGGATGAAAAACTGTTTTTT.

The chain has TRBV7-2 and TRBJ2-3; 14 nucleotides align to TRBD2. CDR1 is SGHTA and CDR2 is FQGNSA in the germline V gene. After removal of 5 bases from V and 2 bases from J, the junction contained 6 bases not matched to a gene. The CDR3 sequence is 17 residues long. DNA for the CDR3: TGTGCCAGCAGCCCGGGACTAGCGGGGGCCAACACAGATACGCAGTATTTT. It codes for CASSPGLAGANTDTQYF.

V and J are TRBV5-1 and TRBJ2-7; 12 bases are shared with TRBD1. The CDR3 runs to 21 residues. From germline, CDR1 is SGHRS and CDR2 YFSETQ. With V trimmed by 2 bases and J by 3 bases, 21 bases remained unmatched. The CDR3 sequence: CASSFGFLTGTGGAGYYEQYF. CDR3 bases: TGCGCCAGCAGCTTTGGTTTTTTGACCGGGACAGGGGGCGCAGGGTACTACGAGCAGTACTTC.

The chain uses TRBV30 and TRBJ1-1; D is unclear. This CDR3 comprises 11 residues. Germline V gene lookup returns CDR1 GTSNPN and CDR2 SVGIG (reference sequence). The V end lost 1 base, the J end lost 10 bases, and 10 bases lay between the germline ends. The CDR3 DNA sequence: TGTGCCTGGAGTGATGTCCGAGGAGCTTTCTTT. Translation gives CAWSDVRGAFF.

The CDR3 sequence: CASSVETGWDYGYTF. The DNA of the CDR3 is TGTGCCAGCAGCGTAGAGACAGGGTGGGACTATGGCTACACCTTC. The rearrangement joins TRBV9 to TRBJ1-2, with 7 nucleotides matching TRBD1. Germline CDR1 is SGDLS and CDR2 is YYNGEE. Trimming took 0 bases from V and 3 from J; bases not matched to a gene: 5. The CDR3 totals 15 residues. Variable domain in full (rest from reference TRBV9 and TRBJ1-2): DSGVTQTPKHLITATGQRVTLRCSPRSGDLSVYWYQQSLDQGLQFLIQYYNGEERAKGNILERFSAQQFPDLHSELNLSSLELGDSALYFCASSVETGWDYGYTFGSGTRLTVV.

The rearrangement joins TRBV19 to TRBJ2-2, with D unresolved. Per germline, CDR1 LNHDA and CDR2 SQIVND (reference sequence). The V end was cut by 1 base, the J end by 0 bases, with 9 bases between. The length of the CDR3 is 16 residues. In DNA form, the CDR3 reads TGTGCCAGTAGTATAGGGAAAACAGCGAACACCGGGGAGCTGTTTTTT. Translated: CASSIGKTANTGELFF.

The V gene is TRBV5-4, the J gene TRBJ2-6; 7 bases fit TRBD1. J gave up 0 bases and V 4 bases, and 4 bases lay outside the gene matches. This CDR3 is 16 amino acids long. Germline assignment: CDR1 SGHNT and CDR2 YYREEE (reference sequence). Written as DNA, the CDR3 is TGTGCCAGCAGCCTAGGGACAGCCTCTGGGGCCAACGTCCTGACTTTC. Residues: CASSLGTASGANVLTF.

The chain employs TRBV4-3 and TRBJ1-6, with a possible D match to TRBD1 (5 bases). From germline, CDR1 is LGHNA and CDR2 YSLEER. The CDR3 is 14 residues long. V lost 4 bases, J lost 8 bases, and 12 bases lay in between. The CDR3 loop reads CASSRGTMDSPLHF. The DNA of the CDR3 is TGCGCCAGCAGCCGTGGGACTATGGATTCACCCCTCCACTTT.

This chain joins TRBV9 and TRBJ1-2, with D possibly TRBD1 on 5 matching bases. From germline, CDR1 is SGDLS and CDR2 YYNGEE. Trimming removed 0 bases at V and 6 bases at J, with 12 bases between. CDR3 length: 14 residues. CDR3 amino acids: CASSVGDFWDGYTF. The CDR3 nucleotides are TGTGCCAGCAGCGTAGGGGACTTTTGGGATGGCTACACCTTC.

The gene calls are TRBV18 and TRBJ2-5, with D perhaps TRBD2 (6 bases). The CDR3 spans 15 residues. From germline, CDR1 is KGHSH and CDR2 LQKENI. Between the trimmed V and J ends, which lost 3 bases and 5 bases, there was a span of 16 bases. CDR3 sequence reads: CASSPTAGRRETQYF. The CDR3, as DNA: TGTGCCAGCTCACCTACGGCGGGACGCCGCGAGACCCAGTACTTC.

The rearrangement joins TRBV15 to TRBJ1-3; D is undetermined. The germline CDR1 and CDR2 sequences are LNHNV and YYDKDF (reference sequence). The ends were cut back, 0 bases at V and 0 bases at J, with 9 bases in the middle. This CDR3 region has 16 residues. The CDR3 DNA sequence: TGTGCCACCAGCAGAGATCCGGGTTCCTCTGGAAACACCATATATTTT. Its protein product is CATSRDPGSSGNTIYF.

The V and J genes are TRBV7-9 and TRBJ2-3; 8 bases match TRBD1. Losses at the gene ends were 0 bases for V and 2 bases for J; bases not matched to a gene: 4. The CDR3 is made up of 16 amino acids. Germline V gene sequence: CDR1 SEHNR, CDR2 FQNEAQ (reference sequence). CDR3 in amino acids: CASSLATGAFTDTQYF. CDR3 bases: TGTGCCAGCAGCTTAGCGACAGGGGCATTCACAGATACGCAGTATTTT. The entire variable domain, with the rest obtained from reference TRBV7-9 and TRBJ2-3, is as follows: DTGVSQNPRHKITKRGQNVTFRCDPISEHNRLYWYRQTLGQGPEFLTYFQNEAQLEKSRLLSDRFSAERPKGSFSTLEIQRTEQGDSAMYLCASSLATGAFTDTQYFGPGTRLTVL.

V usage is TRBV5-1 and J usage is TRBJ1-2; 8 bases map to TRBD1. CDR3 size: 13 residues. Unmatched junction bases numbered 4, after V lost 3 bases and J lost 6 bases. CDR1 and CDR2 (germline): SGHRS, YFSETQ. CDR3 residues: CASSSGQGDGYTF. Written as DNA, the CDR3 is TGCGCCAGCAGCTCCGGACAGGGCGATGGCTACACCTTC.

The chain links TRBV3-1 (or the pseudogene TRBV3-2) to TRBJ1-4; 7 positions match TRBD1. V shed 2 bases and J 4 bases; nucleotides not matched to a gene: 7. This CDR3 has 16 residues. Germline CDR1 and CDR2: LGHDT and YNNKEL (reference sequence). The CDR3, as DNA: TGTGCCAGCAGCCAAACGACAGGGTTTGATAATGAAAAACTGTTTTTT. As protein: CASSQTTGFDNEKLFF.

This chain links TRBV11-2 with TRBJ1-1, with D perhaps matching TRBD1 (6 bases). The CDR3 is made up of 15 amino acids. CDR1 and CDR2 (germline): SGHAT, FQNNGV. Trimming took 5 bases from V and 1 from J, leaving 14 bases between them. CDR3 sequence reads: CASSLGQQPNTEAFF. As DNA, the CDR3 is TGTGCCAGCAGCCTAGGACAGCAACCGAACACTGAAGCTTTCTTT.